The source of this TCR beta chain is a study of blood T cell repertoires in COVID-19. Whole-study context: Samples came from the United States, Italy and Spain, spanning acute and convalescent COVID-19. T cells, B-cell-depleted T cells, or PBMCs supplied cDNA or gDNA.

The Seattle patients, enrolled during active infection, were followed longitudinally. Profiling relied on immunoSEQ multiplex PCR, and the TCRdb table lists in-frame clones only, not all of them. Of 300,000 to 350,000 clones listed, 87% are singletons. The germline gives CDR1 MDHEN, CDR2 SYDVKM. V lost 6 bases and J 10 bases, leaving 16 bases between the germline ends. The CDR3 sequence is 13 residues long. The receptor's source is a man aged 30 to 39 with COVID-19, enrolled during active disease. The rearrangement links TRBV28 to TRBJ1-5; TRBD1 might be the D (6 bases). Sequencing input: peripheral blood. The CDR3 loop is CASSRLRTEPQHF. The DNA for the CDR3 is TGTGCCAGCAGCCGACTCCGGACAGAACCCCAGCATTTT.